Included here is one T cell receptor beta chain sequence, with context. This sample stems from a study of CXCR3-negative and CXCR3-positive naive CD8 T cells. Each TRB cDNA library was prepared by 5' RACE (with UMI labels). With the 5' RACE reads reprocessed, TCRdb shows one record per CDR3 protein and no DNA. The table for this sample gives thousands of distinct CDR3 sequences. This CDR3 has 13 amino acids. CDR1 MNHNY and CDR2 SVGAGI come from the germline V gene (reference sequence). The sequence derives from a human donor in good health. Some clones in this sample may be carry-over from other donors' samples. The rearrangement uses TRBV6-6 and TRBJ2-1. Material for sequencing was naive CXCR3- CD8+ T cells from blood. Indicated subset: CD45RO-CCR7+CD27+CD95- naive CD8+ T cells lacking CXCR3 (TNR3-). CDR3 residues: CASSYSIGNEQFF.